This TCR beta chain was found in a study of T cells in Graves' hyperthyroidism and ophthalmopathy. The V gene's germline CDR1 is DFQATT and CDR2 SNEGSKA (reference sequence). The ends were cut back, 1 base at V and 2 bases at J, with 12 bases in the middle. There are 15 residues in the CDR3. TCR beta CDR3 regions were amplified from RNA. The TCR CDR3 was amplified in a first-round RT-PCR using the HTBI primer set. TCRdb re-analysed the multiplex PCR reads in MiXCR, keeping a single row per CDR3 protein. The sample contains 540,000 or so distinct CDR3 sequences, 35% to 55% of which appear only once. V is TRBV20-1 and J is TRBJ1-5; D may be TRBD1 (6 bases). What was sequenced was peripheral blood or thyroid tissue (not recorded which). The sequence came from an adult woman with Graves' disease, either hyperthyroidism or ophthalmopathy (not recorded which). The CDR3 region has the DNA TGCAGTGCTAGAGTCTACAGGGTGGGCAATCAGCCCCAGCATTTT. This encodes CSARVYRVGNQPQHF.